Sequencing of this T cell receptor beta chain was carried out in a study of post-analysis software for immune sequencing data. Researchers reported that TCR beta cDNA libraries carried unique molecular identifiers. A population of roughly 1 to 11 million T cells gave rise to about half a million cDNA molecules. Using its own MiXCR run on the PCR reads, TCRdb lists one record per CDR3 protein. The table lists about 820,000 distinct CDR3 sequences, roughly half of them singletons, with about 4.8% in the top ten. The germline gives CDR1 DFQATT, CDR2 SNEGSKA (reference sequence). The CDR3 runs 15 residues. The V and J ends lost 0 bases and 4 bases, in that order; junction bases with no gene match: 4. General study findings and limits: Relative to controls, patients had about five TRBV segments at higher frequency, with TRBV5-6, TRBV5-1 and TRBV20-1 among these.

This clonotype came up a few times. What it binds is unknown. The sequence came from a girl under 18 with multiple sclerosis. The specimen sequenced was blood. The chain combines TRBV20-1 with TRBJ2-7, with 12 bases identical to TRBD1. The CDR3: CSAREGTGGWYEQYF. Written as DNA, the CDR3 is TGCAGTGCTAGAGAGGGGACAGGGGGCTGGTACGAGCAGTACTTC.